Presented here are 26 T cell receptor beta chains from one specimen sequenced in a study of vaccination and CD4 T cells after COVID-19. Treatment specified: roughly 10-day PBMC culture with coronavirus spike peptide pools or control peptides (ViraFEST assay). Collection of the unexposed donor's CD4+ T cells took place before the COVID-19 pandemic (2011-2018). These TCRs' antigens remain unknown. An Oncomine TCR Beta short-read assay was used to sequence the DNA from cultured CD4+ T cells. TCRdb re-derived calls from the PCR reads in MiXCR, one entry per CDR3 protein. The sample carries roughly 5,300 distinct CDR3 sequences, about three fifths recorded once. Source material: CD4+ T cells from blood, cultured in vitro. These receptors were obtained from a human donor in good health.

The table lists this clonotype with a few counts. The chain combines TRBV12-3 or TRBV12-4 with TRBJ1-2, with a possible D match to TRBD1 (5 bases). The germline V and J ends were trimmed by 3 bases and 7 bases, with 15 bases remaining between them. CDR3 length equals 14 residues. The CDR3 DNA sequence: TGTGCCAGCAGTTTGCGGACGTTGCAGGGTGGCTACACCTTC. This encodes CASSLRTLQGGYTF.

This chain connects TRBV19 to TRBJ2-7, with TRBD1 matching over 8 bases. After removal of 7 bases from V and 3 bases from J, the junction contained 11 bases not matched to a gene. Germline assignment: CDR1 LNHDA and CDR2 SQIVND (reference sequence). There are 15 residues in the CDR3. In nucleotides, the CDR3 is TGTGCCAGTAACCCGGGGACAGGAGTCTTCTACGAGCAGTACTTC. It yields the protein CASNPGTGVFYEQYF.

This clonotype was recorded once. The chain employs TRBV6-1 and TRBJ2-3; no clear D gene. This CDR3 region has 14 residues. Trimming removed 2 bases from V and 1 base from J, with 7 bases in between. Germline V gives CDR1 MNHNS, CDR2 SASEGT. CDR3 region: CASSERARTDTQYF. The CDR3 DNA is TGTGCCAGCAGTGAAAGAGCTCGCACAGATACGCAGTATTTT.

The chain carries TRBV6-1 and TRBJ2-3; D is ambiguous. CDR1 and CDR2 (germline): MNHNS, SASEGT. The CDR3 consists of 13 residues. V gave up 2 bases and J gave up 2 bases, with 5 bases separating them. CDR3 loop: CASSESHTDTQYF. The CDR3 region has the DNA TGTGCCAGCAGTGAATCCCACACAGATACGCAGTATTTT.

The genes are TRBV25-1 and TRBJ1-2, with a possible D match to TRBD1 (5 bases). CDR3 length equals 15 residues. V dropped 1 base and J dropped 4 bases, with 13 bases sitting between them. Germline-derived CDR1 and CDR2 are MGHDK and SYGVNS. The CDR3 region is CASSEWGTALYGYTF. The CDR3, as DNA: TGTGCCAGCAGTGAATGGGGGACTGCTCTCTATGGCTACACCTTC.

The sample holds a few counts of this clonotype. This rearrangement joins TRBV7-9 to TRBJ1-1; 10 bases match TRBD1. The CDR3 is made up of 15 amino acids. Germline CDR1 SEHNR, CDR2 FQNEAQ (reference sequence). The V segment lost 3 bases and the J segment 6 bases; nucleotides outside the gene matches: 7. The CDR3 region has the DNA TGTGCCAGCAGCTTTAGACAGGGGGCGCGATCTGAAGCTTTCTTT. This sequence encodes CASSFRQGARSEAFF. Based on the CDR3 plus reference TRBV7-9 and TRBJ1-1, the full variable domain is DTGVSQNPRHKITKRGQNVTFRCDPISEHNRLYWYRQTLGQGPEFLTYFQNEAQLEKSRLLSDRFSAERPKGSFSTLEIQRTEQGDSAMYLCASSFRQGARSEAFFGQGTRLTVV.

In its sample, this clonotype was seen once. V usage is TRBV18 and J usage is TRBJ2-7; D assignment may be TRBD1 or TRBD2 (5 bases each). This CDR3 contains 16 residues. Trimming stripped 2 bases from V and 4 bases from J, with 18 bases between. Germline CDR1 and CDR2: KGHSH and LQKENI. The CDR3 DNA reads TGTGCCAGCTCACCAGTGACACCCGAGGGGATTTACGAGCAGTACTTC. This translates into CASSPVTPEGIYEQYF.

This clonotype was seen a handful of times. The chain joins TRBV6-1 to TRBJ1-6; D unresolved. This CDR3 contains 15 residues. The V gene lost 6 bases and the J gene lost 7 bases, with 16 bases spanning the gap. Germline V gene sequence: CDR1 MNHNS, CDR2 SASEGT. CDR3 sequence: CASRSQAPGNSPLHF. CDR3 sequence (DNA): TGTGCCAGCAGATCCCAGGCACCGGGGAATTCACCCCTCCACTTT.

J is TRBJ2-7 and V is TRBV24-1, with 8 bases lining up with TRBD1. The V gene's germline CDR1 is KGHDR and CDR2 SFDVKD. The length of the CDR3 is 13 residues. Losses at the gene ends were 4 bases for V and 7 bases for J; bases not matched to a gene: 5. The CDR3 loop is CATSETGGSEQYF. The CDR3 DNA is TGTGCCACCAGTGAAACAGGGGGAAGTGAGCAGTACTTC.

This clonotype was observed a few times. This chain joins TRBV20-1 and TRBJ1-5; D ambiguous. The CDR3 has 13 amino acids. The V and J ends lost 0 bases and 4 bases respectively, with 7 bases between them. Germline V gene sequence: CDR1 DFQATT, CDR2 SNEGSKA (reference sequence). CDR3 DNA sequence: TGCAGTGCTAGAGATCAGCCTAATCAGCCCCAGCATTTT. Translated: CSARDQPNQPQHF.

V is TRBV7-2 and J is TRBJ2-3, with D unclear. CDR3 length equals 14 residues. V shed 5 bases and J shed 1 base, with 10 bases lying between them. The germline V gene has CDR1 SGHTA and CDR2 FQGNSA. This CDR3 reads CASSPPKRTDTQYF. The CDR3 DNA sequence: TGTGCCAGCAGCCCTCCCAAACGCACAGATACGCAGTATTTT.

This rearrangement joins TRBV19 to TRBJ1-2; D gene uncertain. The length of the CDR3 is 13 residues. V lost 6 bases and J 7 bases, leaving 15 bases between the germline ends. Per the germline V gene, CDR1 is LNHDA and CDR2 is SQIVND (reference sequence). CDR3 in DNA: TGTGCCAGTAGCACCCCGATGGCAACTGGCTACACCTTC. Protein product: CASSTPMATGYTF.

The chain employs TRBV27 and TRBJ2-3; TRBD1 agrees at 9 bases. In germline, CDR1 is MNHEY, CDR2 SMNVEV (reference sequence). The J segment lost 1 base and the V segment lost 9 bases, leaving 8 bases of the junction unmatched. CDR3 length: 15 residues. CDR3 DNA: TGTGCCAGTAGTGGACAGGGGCCTCGCACAGATACGCAGTATTTT. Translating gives CASSGQGPRTDTQYF.

CDR3: CASSLTRSPSEQFF. The CDR3 coding sequence is TGTGCCAGCAGCTTGACAAGGTCCCCTTCTGAGCAGTTCTTC. V is TRBV5-4 and J is TRBJ2-1; D unclear. This CDR3 spans 14 amino acids. Trimming took off 1 base at V and 9 bases at J, with 14 bases between the two ends. Germline V CDR1 and CDR2: SGHNT, YYREEE (reference sequence). The full variable domain, with the rest looked up from reference TRBV5-4 and TRBJ2-1, is ETGVTQSPTHLIKTRGQQVTLRCSSQSGHNTVSWYQQALGQGPQFIFQYYREEENGRGNFPPRFSGLQFPNYSSELNVNALELDDSALYLCASSLTRSPSEQFFGPGTRLTVL.

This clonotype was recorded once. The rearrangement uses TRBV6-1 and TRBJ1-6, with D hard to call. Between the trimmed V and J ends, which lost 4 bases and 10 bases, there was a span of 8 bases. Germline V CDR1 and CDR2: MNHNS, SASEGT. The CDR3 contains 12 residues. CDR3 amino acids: CASSGGGSPLHF. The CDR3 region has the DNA TGTGCCAGCAGTGGCGGTGGATCACCCCTCCACTTT.

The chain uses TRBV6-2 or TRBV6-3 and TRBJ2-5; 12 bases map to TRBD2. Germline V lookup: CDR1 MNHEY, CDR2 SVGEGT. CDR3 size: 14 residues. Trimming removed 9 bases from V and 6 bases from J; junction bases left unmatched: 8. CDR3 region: CASRASGGAQTQYF. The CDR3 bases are TGTGCCAGTCGTGCTAGCGGGGGGGCCCAGACCCAGTACTTC.

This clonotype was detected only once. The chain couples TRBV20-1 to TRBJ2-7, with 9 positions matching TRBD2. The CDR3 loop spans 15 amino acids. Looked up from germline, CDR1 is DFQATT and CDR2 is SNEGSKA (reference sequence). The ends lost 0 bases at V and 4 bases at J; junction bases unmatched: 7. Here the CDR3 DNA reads TGCAGTGCTAGAGATATGGCGGGAGGGAGGTACGAGCAGTACTTC. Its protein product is CSARDMAGGRYEQYF.

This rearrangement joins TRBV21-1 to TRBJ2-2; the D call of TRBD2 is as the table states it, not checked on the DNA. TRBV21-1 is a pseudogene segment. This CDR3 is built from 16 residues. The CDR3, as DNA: TGTGCCAGCAGCAAACTAGCGGGAACGAACACCGGGGAGCTGTTTTTT. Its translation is CASSKLAGTNTGELFF.

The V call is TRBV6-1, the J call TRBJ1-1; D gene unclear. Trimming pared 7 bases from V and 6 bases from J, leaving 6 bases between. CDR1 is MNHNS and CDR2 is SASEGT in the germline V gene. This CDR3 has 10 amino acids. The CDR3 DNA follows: TGTGCCAGCAAGTTCGCTGAAGCTTTCTTT. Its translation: CASKFAEAFF.

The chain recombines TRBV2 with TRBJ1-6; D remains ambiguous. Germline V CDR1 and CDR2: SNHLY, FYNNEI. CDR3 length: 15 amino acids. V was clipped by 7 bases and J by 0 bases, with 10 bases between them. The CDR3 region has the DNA TGTGCCAGCATCGGAGGGAGCTCCTATAATTCACCCCTCCACTTT. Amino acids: CASIGGSSYNSPLHF.

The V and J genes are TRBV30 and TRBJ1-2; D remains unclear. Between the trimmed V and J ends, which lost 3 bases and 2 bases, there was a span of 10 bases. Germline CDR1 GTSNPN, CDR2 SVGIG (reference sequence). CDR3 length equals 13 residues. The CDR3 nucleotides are TGTGCCTGGAGATCTGGGGTGAACTATGGCTACACCTTC. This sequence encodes CAWRSGVNYGYTF.

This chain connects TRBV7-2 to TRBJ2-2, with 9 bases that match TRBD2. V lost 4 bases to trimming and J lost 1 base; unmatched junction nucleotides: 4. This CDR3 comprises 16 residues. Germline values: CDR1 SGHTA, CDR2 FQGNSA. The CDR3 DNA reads TGTGCCAGCAGCTCACTAGCGGGTATGAACACCGGGGAGCTGTTTTTT. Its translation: CASSSLAGMNTGELFF.

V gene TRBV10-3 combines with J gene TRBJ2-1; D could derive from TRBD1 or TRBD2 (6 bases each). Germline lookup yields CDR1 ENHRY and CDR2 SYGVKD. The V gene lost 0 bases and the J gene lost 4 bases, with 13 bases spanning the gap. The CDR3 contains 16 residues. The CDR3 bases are TGTGCCATCAGTGAGTCGGGGCAGGGGAGGTACAATGAGCAGTTCTTC. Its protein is CAISESGQGRYNEQFF.

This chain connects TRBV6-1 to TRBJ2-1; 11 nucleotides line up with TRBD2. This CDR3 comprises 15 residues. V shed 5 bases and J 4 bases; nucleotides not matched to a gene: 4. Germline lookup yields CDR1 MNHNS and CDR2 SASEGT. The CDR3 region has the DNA TGTGCCAGCAGTAAGGGACTAGCGGAATACAATGAGCAGTTCTTC. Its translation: CASSKGLAEYNEQFF.

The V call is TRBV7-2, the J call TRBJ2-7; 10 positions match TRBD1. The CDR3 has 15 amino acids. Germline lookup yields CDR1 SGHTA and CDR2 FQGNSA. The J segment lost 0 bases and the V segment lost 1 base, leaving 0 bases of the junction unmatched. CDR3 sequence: CASSLGDRGSYEQYF. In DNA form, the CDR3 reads TGTGCCAGCAGCTTAGGGGACAGGGGCTCCTACGAGCAGTACTTC.

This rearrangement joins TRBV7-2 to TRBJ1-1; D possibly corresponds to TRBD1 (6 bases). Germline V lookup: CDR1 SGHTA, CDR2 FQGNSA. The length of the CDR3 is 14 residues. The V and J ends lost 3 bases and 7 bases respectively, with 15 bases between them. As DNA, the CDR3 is TGTGCCAGCAGCTTGAGGGGGTTTGGCAGTGAAGCTTTCTTT. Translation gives CASSLRGFGSEAFF.